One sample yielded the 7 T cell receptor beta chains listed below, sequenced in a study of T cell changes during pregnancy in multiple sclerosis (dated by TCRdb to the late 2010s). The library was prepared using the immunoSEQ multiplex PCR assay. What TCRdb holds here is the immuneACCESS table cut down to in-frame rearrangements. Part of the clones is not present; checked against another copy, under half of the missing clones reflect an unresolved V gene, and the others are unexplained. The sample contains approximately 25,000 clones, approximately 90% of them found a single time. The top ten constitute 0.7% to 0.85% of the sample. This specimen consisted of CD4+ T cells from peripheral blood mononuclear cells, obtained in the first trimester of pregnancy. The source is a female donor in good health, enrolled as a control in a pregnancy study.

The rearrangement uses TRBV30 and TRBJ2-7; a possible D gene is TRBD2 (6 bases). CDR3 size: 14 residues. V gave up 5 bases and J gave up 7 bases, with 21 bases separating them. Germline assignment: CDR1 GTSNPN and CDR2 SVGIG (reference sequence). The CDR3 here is CAWAWYRDSGEQYF. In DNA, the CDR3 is TGTGCCTGGGCATGGTACCGGGACTCGGGGGAGCAGTACTTC.

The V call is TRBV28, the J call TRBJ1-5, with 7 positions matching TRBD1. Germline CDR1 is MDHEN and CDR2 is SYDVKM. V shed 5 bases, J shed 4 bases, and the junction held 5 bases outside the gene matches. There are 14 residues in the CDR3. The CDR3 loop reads CASSLDRTNQPQHF. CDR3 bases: TGTGCCAGCAGTCTGGACAGGACGAATCAGCCCCAGCATTTT.

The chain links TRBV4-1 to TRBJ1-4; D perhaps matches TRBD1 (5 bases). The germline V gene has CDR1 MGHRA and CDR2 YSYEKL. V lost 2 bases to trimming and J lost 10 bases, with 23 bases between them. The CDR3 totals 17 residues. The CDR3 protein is CASSQPPNQGGEGKLFF. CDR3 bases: TGCGCCAGCAGCCAACCACCAAACCAGGGCGGGGAGGGAAAACTGTTTTTT.

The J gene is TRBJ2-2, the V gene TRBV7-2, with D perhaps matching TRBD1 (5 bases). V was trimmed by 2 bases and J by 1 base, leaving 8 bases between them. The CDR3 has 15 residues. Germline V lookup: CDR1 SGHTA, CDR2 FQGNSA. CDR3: CASSLNRMNTGELFF. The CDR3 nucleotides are TGTGCCAGCAGCTTAAACAGGATGAACACCGGGGAGCTGTTTTTT. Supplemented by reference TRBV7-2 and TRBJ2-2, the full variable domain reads GAGVSQSPSNKVTEKGKDVELRCDPISGHTALYWYRQSLGQGLEFLIYFQGNSAPDKSGLPSDRFSAERTGGSVSTLTIQRTQQEDSAVYLCASSLNRMNTGELFFGEGSRLTVL.

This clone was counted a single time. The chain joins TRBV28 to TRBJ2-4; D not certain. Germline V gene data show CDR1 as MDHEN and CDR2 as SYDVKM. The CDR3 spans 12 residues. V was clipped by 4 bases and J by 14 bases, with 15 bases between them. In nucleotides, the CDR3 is TGTGCCAGCAGTTCTGTGGCCCGGGTGGAGTACTTC. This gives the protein CASSSVARVEYF.

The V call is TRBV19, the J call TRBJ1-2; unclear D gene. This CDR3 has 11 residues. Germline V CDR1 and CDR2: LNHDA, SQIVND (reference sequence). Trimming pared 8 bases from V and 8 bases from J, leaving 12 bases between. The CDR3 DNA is TGTGCCAGTCGGCGCGGGTTGGGCTACACCTTC. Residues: CASRRGLGYTF.

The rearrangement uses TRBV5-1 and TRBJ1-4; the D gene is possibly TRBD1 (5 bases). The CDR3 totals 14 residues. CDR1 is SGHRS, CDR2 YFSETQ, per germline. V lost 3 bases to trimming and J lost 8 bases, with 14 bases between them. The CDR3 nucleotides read TGCGCCAGCAGCTCTACAGGCTCTAGGGAAAAACTGTTTTTT. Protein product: CASSSTGSREKLFF.